One and the same sample provided the 5 T cell receptor beta chains below, sequenced in a study of patients and donors after allogeneic stem cell transplantation. TCRdb reprocessed the RT-PCR reads via MiXCR and lists one record per CDR3 protein. The data show about a million distinct CDR3 sequences, over 15% seen once. The sample was blood, either unsorted or a sorted T cell fraction (not recorded which). The receptor set was obtained from a human donor who was either an allogeneic HSCT recipient or a stem cell or donor lymphocyte infusion donor (not recorded which). It is not recorded whose cells these are; they may come from a transplant donor.

The chain is built from TRBV28 and TRBJ1-1; 10 nucleotides agree with TRBD1. Germline CDR1 reads MDHEN; CDR2 reads SYDVKM. Trimming cost V 5 bases and J 6 bases; bases outside gene matches: 18. This CDR3 has 18 residues. The CDR3, as DNA: TGTGCCAGCAGTAGCTTCTGGGACAGGGGCCCCGATGGGCCTGAAGCTTTCTTT. Protein product: CASSSFWDRGPDGPEAFF.

This rearrangement joins TRBV6-5 to TRBJ2-4, with TRBD1 as a possible D gene (6 bases). Germline CDR1 reads MNHEY; CDR2 reads SVGAGI. The CDR3 covers 17 residues. Trimming removed 2 bases from V and 0 bases from J, with 14 bases in between. CDR3 nucleotides: TGTGCCAGCAGTTACGGACAGCGCCGTATAGCCAAAAACATTCAGTACTTC. Protein sequence: CASSYGQRRIAKNIQYF.

This clonotype was recorded a few times. This sequence joins TRBV12-3 or TRBV12-4 and TRBJ1-6; 9 bases align to TRBD1. There are 15 residues in the CDR3. V dropped 5 bases and J dropped 5; count of bases not matched to a gene: 4. The CDR3 DNA reads as TGTGCCAGCAGTGTACAGGGGGCAGATAATTCACCCCTCCACTTT. Residues: CASSVQGADNSPLHF.

This sequence joins TRBV4-1 and TRBJ1-4; D is undetermined. V gave up 6 bases and J gave up 4 bases, with 12 bases separating them. The CDR3 extends over 14 amino acids. CDR1 and CDR2 from the germline V gene are MGHRA and YSYEKL. CDR3 in DNA: TGCGCCAGCAGATCCGTCAGGCTTAATGAAAAACTGTTTTTT. This codes for CASRSVRLNEKLFF.

The chain employs TRBV5-1 and TRBJ2-2, with a tentative D call TRBD2 (6 bases). Germline V CDR1 and CDR2: SGHRS, YFSETQ. Trimming cost V 6 bases and J 1 base, with 10 bases left between them. The CDR3 covers 14 residues. CDR3 sequence reads: CASIEGLNTGELFF. Here the CDR3 DNA reads TGCGCCAGCATCGAGGGACTGAACACCGGGGAGCTGTTTTTT.